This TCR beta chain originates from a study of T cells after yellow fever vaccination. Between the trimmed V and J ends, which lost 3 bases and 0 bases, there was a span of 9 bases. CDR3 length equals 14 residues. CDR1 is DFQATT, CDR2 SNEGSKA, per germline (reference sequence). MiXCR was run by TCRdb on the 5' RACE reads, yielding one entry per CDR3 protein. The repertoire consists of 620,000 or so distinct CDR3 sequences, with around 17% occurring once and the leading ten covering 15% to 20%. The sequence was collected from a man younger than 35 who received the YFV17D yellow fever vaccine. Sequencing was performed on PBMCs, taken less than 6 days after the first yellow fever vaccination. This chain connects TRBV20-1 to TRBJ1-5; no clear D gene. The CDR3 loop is CSARIQYSNQPQHF. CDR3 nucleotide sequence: TGCAGTGCTAGGATACAGTATAGCAATCAGCCCCAGCATTTT.